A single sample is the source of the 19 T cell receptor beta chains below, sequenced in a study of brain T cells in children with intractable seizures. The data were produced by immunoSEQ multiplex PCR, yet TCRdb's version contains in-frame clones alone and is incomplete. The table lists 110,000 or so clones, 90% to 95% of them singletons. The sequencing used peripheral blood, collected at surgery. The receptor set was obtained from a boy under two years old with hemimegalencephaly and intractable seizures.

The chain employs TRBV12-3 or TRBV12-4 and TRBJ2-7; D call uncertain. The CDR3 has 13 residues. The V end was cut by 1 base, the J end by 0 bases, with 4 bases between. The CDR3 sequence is CASSLDHSYEQYF. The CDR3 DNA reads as TGTGCCAGCAGTTTAGACCACTCCTACGAGCAGTACTTC.

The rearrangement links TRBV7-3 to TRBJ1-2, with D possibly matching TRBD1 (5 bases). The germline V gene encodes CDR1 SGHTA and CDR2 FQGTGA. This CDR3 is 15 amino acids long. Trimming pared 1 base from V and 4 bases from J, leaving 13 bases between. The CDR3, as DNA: TGTGCCAGCAGCTTAAAAACAGGAGTGCCCTATGGCTACACCTTC. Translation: CASSLKTGVPYGYTF. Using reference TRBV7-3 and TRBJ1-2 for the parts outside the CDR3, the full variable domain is GAGVSQTPSNKVTEKGKYVELRCDPISGHTALYWYRQSLGQGPEFLIYFQGTGAADDSGLPNDRFFAVRPEGSVSTLKIQRTERGDSAVYLCASSLKTGVPYGYTFGSGTRLTVV.

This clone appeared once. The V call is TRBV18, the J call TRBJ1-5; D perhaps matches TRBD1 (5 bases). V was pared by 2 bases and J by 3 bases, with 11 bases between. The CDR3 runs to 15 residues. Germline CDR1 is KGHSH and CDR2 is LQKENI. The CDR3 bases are TGTGCCAGCTCACCATGGGGCAGGGACAATCAGCCCCAGCATTTT. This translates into CASSPWGRDNQPQHF. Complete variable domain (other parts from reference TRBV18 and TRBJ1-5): NAGVMQNPRHLVRRRGQEARLRCSPMKGHSHVYWYRQLPEEGLKFMVYLQKENIIDESGMPKERFSAEFPKEGPSILRIQQVVRGDSAAYFCASSPWGRDNQPQHFGDGTRLSIL.

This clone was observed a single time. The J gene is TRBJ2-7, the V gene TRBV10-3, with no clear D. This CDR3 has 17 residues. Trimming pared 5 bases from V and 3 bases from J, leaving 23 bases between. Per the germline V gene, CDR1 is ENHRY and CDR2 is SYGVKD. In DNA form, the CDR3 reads TGTGCCATCAGTACCCTCGAGATTTCTGGTCCAGGCTACGAGCAGTACTTC. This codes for CAISTLEISGPGYEQYF.

The CDR3 DNA follows: TGTGCCAGCAGCTTGGTGGGGACAACCTCTGGAAACACCATATATTTT. This encodes CASSLVGTTSGNTIYF. The gene calls are TRBV13 and TRBJ1-3, with D tentatively TRBD1 (6 bases). The CDR3 contains 16 residues. The V and J ends lost 3 bases and 0 bases respectively, with 12 bases between them. Germline-derived CDR1 and CDR2 are PRHDT and FYEKMQ (reference sequence).

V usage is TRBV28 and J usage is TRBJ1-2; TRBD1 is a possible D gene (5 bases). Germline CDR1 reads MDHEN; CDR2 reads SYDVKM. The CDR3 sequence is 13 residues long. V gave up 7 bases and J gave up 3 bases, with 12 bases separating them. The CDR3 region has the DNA TGTGCCAGCACCGATGAGGGGTACTATGGCTACACCTTC. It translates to CASTDEGYYGYTF.

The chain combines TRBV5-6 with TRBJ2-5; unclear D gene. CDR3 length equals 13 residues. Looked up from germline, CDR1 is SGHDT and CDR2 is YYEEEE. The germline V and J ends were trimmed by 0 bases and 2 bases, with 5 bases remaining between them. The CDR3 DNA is TGTGCCAGCAGCTTGGTACAACAAGAGACCCAGTACTTC. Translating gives CASSLVQQETQYF. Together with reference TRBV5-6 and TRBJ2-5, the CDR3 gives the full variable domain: DAGVTQSPTHLIKTRGQQVTLRCSPKSGHDTVSWYQQALGQGPQFIFQYYEEEERQRGNFPDRFSGHQFPNYSSELNVNALLLGDSALYLCASSLVQQETQYFGPGTRLLVL.

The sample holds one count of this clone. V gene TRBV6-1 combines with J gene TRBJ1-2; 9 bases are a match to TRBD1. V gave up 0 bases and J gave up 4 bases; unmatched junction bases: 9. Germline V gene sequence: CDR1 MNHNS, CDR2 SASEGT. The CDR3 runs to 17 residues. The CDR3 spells CASSEALGQGILYGYTF. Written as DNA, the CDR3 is TGTGCCAGCAGTGAAGCCCTCGGACAGGGGATTCTCTATGGCTACACCTTC.

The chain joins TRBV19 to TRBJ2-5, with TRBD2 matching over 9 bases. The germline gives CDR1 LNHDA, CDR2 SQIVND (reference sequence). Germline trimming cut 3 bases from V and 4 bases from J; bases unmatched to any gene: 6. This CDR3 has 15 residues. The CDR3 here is CASSIHSGSGETQYF. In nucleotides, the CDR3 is TGTGCCAGTAGTATCCATAGCGGGAGTGGAGAGACCCAGTACTTC.

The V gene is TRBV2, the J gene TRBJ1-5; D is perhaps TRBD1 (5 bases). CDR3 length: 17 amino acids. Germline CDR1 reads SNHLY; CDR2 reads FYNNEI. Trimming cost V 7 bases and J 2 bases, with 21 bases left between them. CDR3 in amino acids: CASTTGRGTGGNQPQHF. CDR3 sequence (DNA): TGTGCCAGCACTACCGGCCGGGGGACTGGGGGCAATCAGCCCCAGCATTTT.

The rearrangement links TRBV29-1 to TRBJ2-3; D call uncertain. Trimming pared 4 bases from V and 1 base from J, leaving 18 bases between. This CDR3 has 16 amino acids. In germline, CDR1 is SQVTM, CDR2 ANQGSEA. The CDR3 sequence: CSVGVLGKVGTDTQYF. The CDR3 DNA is TGCAGCGTTGGGGTGTTGGGAAAGGTGGGCACAGATACGCAGTATTTT.

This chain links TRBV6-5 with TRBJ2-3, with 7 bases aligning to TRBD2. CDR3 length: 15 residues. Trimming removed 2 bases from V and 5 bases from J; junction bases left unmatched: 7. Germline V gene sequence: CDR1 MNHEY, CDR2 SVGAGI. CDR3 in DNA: TGTGCCAGCAGTTACGAGGGAGGGCCGGGAGATACGCAGTATTTT. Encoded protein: CASSYEGGPGDTQYF.

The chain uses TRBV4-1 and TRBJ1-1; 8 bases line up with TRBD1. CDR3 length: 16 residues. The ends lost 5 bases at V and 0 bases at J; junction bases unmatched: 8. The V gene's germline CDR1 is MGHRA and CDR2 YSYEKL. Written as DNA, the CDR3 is TGCGCCAGCAGCTTTAGGACAGGGTCGGTGAACACTGAAGCTTTCTTT. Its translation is CASSFRTGSVNTEAFF.

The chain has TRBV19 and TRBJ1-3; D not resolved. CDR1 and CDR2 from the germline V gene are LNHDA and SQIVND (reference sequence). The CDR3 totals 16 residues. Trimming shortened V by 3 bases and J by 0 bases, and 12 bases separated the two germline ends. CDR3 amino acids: CASSMLAADSGNTIYF. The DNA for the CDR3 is TGTGCCAGTAGTATGTTGGCAGCCGACTCTGGAAACACCATATATTTT.

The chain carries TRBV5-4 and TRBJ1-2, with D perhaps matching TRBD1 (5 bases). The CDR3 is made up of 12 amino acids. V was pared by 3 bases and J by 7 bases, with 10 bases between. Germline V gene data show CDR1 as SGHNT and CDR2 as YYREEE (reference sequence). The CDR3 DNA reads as TGTGCCAGCAGCTCCCCCGGGGGTGGCTACACCTTC. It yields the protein CASSSPGGGYTF. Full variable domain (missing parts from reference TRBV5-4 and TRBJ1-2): ETGVTQSPTHLIKTRGQQVTLRCSSQSGHNTVSWYQQALGQGPQFIFQYYREEENGRGNFPPRFSGLQFPNYSSELNVNALELDDSALYLCASSSPGGGYTFGSGTRLTVV.

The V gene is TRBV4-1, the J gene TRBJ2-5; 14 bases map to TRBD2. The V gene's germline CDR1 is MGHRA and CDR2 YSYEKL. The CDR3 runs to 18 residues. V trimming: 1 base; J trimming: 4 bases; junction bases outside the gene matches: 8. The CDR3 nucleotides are TGCGCCAGCAGCCAAGGACTAGCGGGAGGGACCAGGCGAGAGACCCAGTACTTC. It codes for CASSQGLAGGTRRETQYF.

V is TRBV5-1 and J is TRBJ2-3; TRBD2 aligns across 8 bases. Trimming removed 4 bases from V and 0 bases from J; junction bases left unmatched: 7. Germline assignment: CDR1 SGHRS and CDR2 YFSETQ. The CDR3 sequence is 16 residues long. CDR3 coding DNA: TGCGCCAGCAGCGACACTAGCGGACATAGCACAGATACGCAGTATTTT. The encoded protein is CASSDTSGHSTDTQYF.

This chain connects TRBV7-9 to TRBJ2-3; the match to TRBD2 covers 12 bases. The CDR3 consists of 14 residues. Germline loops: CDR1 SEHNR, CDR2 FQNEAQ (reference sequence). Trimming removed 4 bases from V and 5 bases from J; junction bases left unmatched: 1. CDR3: CASSWTSGKDTQYF. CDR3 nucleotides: TGTGCCAGCAGCTGGACTAGCGGGAAAGATACGCAGTATTTT. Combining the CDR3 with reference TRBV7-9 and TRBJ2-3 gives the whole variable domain DTGVSQNPRHKITKRGQNVTFRCDPISEHNRLYWYRQTLGQGPEFLTYFQNEAQLEKSRLLSDRFSAERPKGSFSTLEIQRTEQGDSAMYLCASSWTSGKDTQYFGPGTRLTVL.

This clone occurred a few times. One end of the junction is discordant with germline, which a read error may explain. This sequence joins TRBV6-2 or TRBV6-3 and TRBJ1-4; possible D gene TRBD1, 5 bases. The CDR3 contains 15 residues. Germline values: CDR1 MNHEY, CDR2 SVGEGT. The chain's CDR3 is CASSNSGHTNEKLFF. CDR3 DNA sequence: TGTGCCAGCAGTAACTCAGGGCACACTAATGAAAAACTGTTTTTT.